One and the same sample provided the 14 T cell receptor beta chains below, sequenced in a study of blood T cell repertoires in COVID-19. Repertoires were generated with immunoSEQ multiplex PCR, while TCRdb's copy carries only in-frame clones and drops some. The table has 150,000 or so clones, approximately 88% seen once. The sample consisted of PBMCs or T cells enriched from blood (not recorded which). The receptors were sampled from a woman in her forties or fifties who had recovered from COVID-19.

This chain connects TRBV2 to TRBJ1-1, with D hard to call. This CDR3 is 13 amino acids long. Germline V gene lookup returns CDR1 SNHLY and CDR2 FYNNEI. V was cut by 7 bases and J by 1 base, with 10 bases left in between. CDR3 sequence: CASKDTWNTEAFF. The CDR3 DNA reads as TGTGCCAGCAAAGACACCTGGAACACTGAAGCTTTCTTT.

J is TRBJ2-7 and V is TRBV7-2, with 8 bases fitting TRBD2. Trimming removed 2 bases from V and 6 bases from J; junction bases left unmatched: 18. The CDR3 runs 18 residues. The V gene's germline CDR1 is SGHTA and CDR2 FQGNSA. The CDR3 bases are TGTGCCAGCAGCTTAATCATCCGACGGGGGGGTTGGAGGCGCGAGCAGTACTTC. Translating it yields CASSLIIRRGGWRREQYF.

DNA of the CDR3: TGTGCCAGCAGTTACGGGGGGGGTAGCAATCAGCCCCAGCATTTT. Protein sequence: CASSYGGGSNQPQHF. This chain links TRBV6-2 or TRBV6-3 with TRBJ1-5; D is possibly TRBD1 (5 bases). Germline CDR1 and CDR2: MNHEY and SVGEGT. Trimming took off 2 bases at V and 0 bases at J, with 8 bases between the two ends. This CDR3 is built from 15 residues.

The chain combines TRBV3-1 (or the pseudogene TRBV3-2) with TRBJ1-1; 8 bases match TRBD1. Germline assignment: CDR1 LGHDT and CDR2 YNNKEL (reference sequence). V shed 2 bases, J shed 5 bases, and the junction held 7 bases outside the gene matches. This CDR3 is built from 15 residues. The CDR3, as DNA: TGTGCCAGCAGCCAAACAGACAGGGGACGAACTGAAGCTTTCTTT. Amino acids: CASSQTDRGRTEAFF.

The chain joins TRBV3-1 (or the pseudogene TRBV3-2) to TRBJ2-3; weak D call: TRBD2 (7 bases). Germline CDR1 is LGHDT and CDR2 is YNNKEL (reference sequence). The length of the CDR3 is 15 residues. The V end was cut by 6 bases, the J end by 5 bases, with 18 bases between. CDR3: CASSLGGAPGDTQYF. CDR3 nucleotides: TGTGCCAGCAGTTTAGGGGGGGCGCCGGGAGATACGCAGTATTTT.

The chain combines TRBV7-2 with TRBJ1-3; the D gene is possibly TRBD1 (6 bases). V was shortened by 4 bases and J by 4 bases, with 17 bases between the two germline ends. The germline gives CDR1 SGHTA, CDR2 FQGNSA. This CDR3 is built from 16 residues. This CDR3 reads CASSSSTGTGGNTIYF. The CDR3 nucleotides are TGTGCCAGCAGCTCATCCACAGGGACGGGCGGAAACACCATATATTTT. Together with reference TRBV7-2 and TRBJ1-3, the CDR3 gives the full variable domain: GAGVSQSPSNKVTEKGKDVELRCDPISGHTALYWYRQSLGQGLEFLIYFQGNSAPDKSGLPSDRFSAERTGGSVSTLTIQRTQQEDSAVYLCASSSSTGTGGNTIYFGEGSWLTVV.

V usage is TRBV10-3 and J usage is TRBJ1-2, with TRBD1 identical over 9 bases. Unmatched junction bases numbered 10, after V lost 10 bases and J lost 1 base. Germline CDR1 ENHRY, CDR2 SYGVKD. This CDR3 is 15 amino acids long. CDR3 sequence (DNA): TGTGCCACCAAGCAGGAGACAGGGGGTAACTATGGCTACACCTTC. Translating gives CATKQETGGNYGYTF.

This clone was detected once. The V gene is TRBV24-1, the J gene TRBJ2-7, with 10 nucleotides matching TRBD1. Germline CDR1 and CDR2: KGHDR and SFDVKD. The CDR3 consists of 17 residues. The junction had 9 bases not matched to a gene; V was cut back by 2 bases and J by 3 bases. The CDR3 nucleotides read TGTGCCACCAGTGATTCCTTGGACAGGGGGATAGGCTACGAGCAGTACTTC. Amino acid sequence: CATSDSLDRGIGYEQYF.

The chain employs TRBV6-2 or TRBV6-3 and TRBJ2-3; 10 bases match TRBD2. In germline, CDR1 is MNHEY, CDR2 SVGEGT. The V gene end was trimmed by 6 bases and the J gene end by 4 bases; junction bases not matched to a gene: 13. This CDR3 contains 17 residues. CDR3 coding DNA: TGTGCCAGCAGCCCCGGCAGCGGGGGGGCGTTGTCAGATACGCAGTATTTT. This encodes CASSPGSGGALSDTQYF.

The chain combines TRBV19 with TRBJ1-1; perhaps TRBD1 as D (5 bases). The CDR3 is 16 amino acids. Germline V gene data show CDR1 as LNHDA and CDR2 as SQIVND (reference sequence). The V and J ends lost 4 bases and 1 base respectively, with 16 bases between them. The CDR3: CASSKGIGKGNTEAFF. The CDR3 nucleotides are TGTGCCAGTAGTAAGGGGATAGGTAAGGGGAACACTGAAGCTTTCTTT. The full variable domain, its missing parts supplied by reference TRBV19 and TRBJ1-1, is DGGITQSPKYLFRKEGQNVTLSCEQNLNHDAMYWYRQDPGQGLRLIYYSQIVNDFQKGDIAEGYSVSREKKESFPLTVTSAQKNPTAFYLCASSKGIGKGNTEAFFGQGTRLTVV.

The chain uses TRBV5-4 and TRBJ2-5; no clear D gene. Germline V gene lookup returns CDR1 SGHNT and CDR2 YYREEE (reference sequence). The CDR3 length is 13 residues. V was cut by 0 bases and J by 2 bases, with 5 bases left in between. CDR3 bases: TGTGCCAGCAGCTTGGTGAGACAAGAGACCCAGTACTTC. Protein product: CASSLVRQETQYF. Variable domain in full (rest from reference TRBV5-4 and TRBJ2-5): ETGVTQSPTHLIKTRGQQVTLRCSSQSGHNTVSWYQQALGQGPQFIFQYYREEENGRGNFPPRFSGLQFPNYSSELNVNALELDDSALYLCASSLVRQETQYFGPGTRLLVL.

The CDR3 protein is CASGLRTEAFF. As DNA, the CDR3 is TGTGCTAGTGGTTTGCGTACTGAAGCTTTCTTT. The rearrangement joins TRBV12-5 to TRBJ1-1; D not certain. This CDR3 spans 11 amino acids. V was shortened by 2 bases and J by 5 bases, with 3 bases between the two germline ends. Germline CDR1 LGHNT, CDR2 FRNRAP.

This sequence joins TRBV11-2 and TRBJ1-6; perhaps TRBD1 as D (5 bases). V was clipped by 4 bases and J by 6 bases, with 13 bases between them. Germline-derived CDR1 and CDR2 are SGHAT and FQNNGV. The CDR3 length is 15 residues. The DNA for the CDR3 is TGTGCCAGCAGCTCCTCCCGGCAGGGTAATTCACCCCTCCACTTT. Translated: CASSSSRQGNSPLHF.

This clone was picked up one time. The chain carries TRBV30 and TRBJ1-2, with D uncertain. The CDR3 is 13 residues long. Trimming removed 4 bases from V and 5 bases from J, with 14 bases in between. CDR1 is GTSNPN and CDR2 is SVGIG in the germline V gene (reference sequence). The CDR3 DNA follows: TGTGCCTGGACCTTGAAGGGAGAATATGGCTACACCTTC. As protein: CAWTLKGEYGYTF.